This TCR beta chain was documented in a study of T cell responses to AZD1222 COVID-19 vaccine. Points from the study as a whole: Repertoires were obtained solely post-peak T cell response.

The method was immunoSEQ multiplex PCR; TCRdb's version includes in-frame clones alone and lacks a portion of them. The table records about 120,000 clones, 80% to 90% of them present only once. On this clone: As yet, its antigen is unknown.

V gave up 7 bases and J gave up 8 bases, with 20 bases separating them. CDR3 length: 14 amino acids. The germline CDR1 and CDR2 sequences are LNHDA and SQIVND (reference sequence). This TCR was recovered from an adult in good health. The rearrangement links TRBV19 to TRBJ1-1; tentatively, D is TRBD1 (5 bases). Specimen: peripheral blood, collected on day 0 of AZD1222 vaccination. The CDR3 here is CASTPTALLIEAFF. In nucleotides, the CDR3 is TGTGCCAGTACCCCGACAGCTCTCCTTATAGAAGCTTTCTTT.